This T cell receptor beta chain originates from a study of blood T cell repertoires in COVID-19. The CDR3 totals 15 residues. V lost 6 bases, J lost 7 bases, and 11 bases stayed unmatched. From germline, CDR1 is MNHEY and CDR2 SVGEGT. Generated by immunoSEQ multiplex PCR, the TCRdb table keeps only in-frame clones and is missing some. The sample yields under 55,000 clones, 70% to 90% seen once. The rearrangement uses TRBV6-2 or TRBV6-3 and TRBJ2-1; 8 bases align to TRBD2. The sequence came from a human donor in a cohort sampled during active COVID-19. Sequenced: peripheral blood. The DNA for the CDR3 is TGTGCCAGCAGCCCCCAAGAGCGGGAGATTAATGAGCAGTTCTTC. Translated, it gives CASSPQEREINEQFF.